The rows below give T cell receptor beta chains drawn from one sample of a study of blood T cell repertoires in COVID-19. Using immunoSEQ multiplex PCR, the repertoire was profiled, and TCRdb retains in-frame clones only, with some absent. In the table there are 96,000 or so clones, about four fifths of which are singletons. The specimen was peripheral blood. These receptors came from a man older than 75 with COVID-19, enrolled during active disease. Both conserved end residues are trimmed from each CDR3. The order of the fields is V gene, CDR3 protein.

TRBV19,ASSIPGVDEKLF
TRBV19,ASSRPSGRVEGTGELF
TRBV24-1,ATSGTGASYEQY
TRBV6-5,ASSYAQGMYGYT
TRBV27,ASSSRGGPYEQY
TRBV13,ASSRTGGNTEAF
TRBV19,ASSHLWTGKNTEAF
TRBV5-6,ASSAQQGTPF
TRBV29-1,SVEDGGRTGTYNEQF
TRBV25-1,ASSEPGLSEAF
TRBV3-1/TRBV3-2,ASSSPGNEQF
TRBV5-4,ASSLDPPGLGSSAEQY
TRBV28,ASSLDRAPYGYT
TRBV4-1,ASSQGRGGGNGPAKNIQY
TRBV11-2,ASRPPASPPHEQY
TRBV7-2,ASSFRQVESGYT
TRBV5-1,ASRPEWIDEQY
TRBV6-5,ASSRSSGGYNEQF
TRBV5-1,ASSLGLAGVSEQF
TRBV28,ASSLAQGAGGFAGYT
TRBV10-2,ASCEGTGGVGGQPQH
TRBV7-6,ASSLGGTGGRTDTQY
TRBV18,ASSPTLAGGPFREQY
TRBV18,ASSPVTGTDYGYT
TRBV28,ASSVPGQGIYYGYT
TRBV5-1,ASSPGWEAGNQETQY
TRBV15,ATSRDRRSGATGELF
TRBV19,ASSGKRGSSTDTQY
TRBV6-5,ASSYPGQEYEQY
TRBV10-3,AAGRGYGYT
TRBV9,ASSSQGATTEAF
TRBV29-1,SVRDRGNYGYT
TRBV9,ASSFPRTSGRDTQY
TRBV2,ASSVGGAVAAF
TRBV5-4,ASSLRSGGGYGYT
TRBV14,ASSPSPGHSNTEAF
TRBV5-1,ASSLRGAGYNEQF
TRBV24-1,ATSDSTGDSQPQH
TRBV6-2/TRBV6-3,ASSRYGNTIY
TRBV5-4,ASSGGGQGFYEQY
TRBV5-6,ASSFWDRMVSNQPQH
TRBV5-4,ASRGLGGESAGELF
TRBV15,ATSRVGLAGGGETQY
TRBV6-6,ASSYGARTGNGYT
TRBV28,ASSGGQNQPQH
TRBV4-2,ASPRTGVTSVLSPLH
TRBV9,ASSAPGQGGTEAF
TRBV11-1,ASSLSYNRANEKLF
TRBV7-3,ASSLSSGTLGETQY
TRBV29-1,SVTGGGAEAF